What follows are 14 T cell receptor beta chains derived from one specimen sequenced in a study of blood T cell repertoires in COVID-19. TCRdb keeps only in-frame clones here, not all; method: immunoSEQ multiplex PCR. Of 300,000 to 350,000 clones listed, roughly 90% were seen once; the top ten hold approximately 9%. Input material: PBMCs or T cells enriched from blood (not recorded which). The receptors originated from a woman aged 18-29 years who had recovered from COVID-19.

This clone was detected a few times. The V and J genes are TRBV21-1 and TRBJ2-3; the D call of TRBD1 is as the table states it, not checked on the DNA. TRBV21-1 corresponds to a pseudogene. The CDR3 loop spans 16 amino acids. CDR3 region: CASSKVETGETDTQYF. The CDR3 DNA follows: TGTGCCAGCAGCAAAGTTGAGACAGGGGAAACAGATACGCAGTATTTT.

The V and J genes are TRBV11-2 and TRBJ2-1, with 8 bases lining up with TRBD2. Germline V lookup: CDR1 SGHAT, CDR2 FQNNGV. The CDR3 totals 15 residues. Unmatched junction bases numbered 7, after V lost 5 bases and J lost 4 bases. CDR3 sequence: CASSTGTSPYNEQFF. DNA of the CDR3: TGTGCCAGCAGCACCGGGACTAGTCCTTACAATGAGCAGTTCTTC.

This clone has just one count. This chain's CDR3 is CARGTRAARGTSGYTF. CDR3 in DNA: TGTGCCAGGGGGACTAGGGCGGCACGAGGAACTAGTGGCTACACCTTC. This sequence joins TRBV2 and TRBJ1-2; D is possibly TRBD1 (5 bases). Germline V gene sequence: CDR1 SNHLY, CDR2 FYNNEI. The V gene lost 9 bases and the J gene lost 7 bases, with 27 bases spanning the gap. This CDR3 has 16 amino acids.

This rearrangement joins TRBV4-1 to TRBJ2-1; 11 bases line up with TRBD2. V was pared by 1 base and J by 8 bases, with 7 bases of the junction left unmatched. The CDR3 loop spans 16 amino acids. The germline V gene has CDR1 MGHRA and CDR2 YSYEKL. The CDR3 coding sequence is TGCGCCAGCAGCCAAGCGTTCGGGACTAGCGGCGATGAGCAGTTCTTC. It encodes CASSQAFGTSGDEQFF.

This clone was seen only a few times. This sequence joins TRBV2 and TRBJ1-5; the D is unclear. Germline V lookup: CDR1 SNHLY, CDR2 FYNNEI. Trimming took 4 bases from V and 4 from J, leaving 11 bases between them. The CDR3 has 14 amino acids. CDR3 residues: CASSVQSLNQPQHF. The CDR3 DNA reads TGTGCCAGCAGTGTCCAGTCCCTGAATCAGCCCCAGCATTTT.

The chain uses TRBV4-1 and TRBJ1-5, with a possible D match to TRBD1 (5 bases). This CDR3 contains 16 residues. Deletions cut 1 base from V and 8 bases from J, with 18 bases between. Germline CDR1 and CDR2: MGHRA and YSYEKL. CDR3 amino acids: CASSQVGSGKWEPQHF. CDR3 DNA: TGCGCCAGCAGCCAAGTAGGTTCAGGGAAATGGGAGCCCCAGCATTTT.

The chain is built from TRBV4-3 and TRBJ2-2, with TRBD2 matching over 10 bases. V lost 0 bases, J lost 1 base, and 11 bases stayed unmatched. Germline CDR1 and CDR2: LGHNA and YSLEER. This CDR3 is built from 20 residues. CDR3 sequence reads: CASSQDLLAGTSMNTGELFF. CDR3 in DNA: TGCGCCAGCAGCCAAGATCTACTAGCGGGAACTTCGATGAACACCGGGGAGCTGTTTTTT.

This chain joins TRBV7-8 and TRBJ2-2; TRBD2 agrees at 7 bases. V shed 5 bases, J shed 6 bases, and the junction held 15 bases outside the gene matches. There are 17 residues in the CDR3. Germline V gene sequence: CDR1 SGHVS, CDR2 FQNEAQ. The CDR3 region is CASSPLSGREYPGELFF. CDR3 coding DNA: TGTGCCAGCAGCCCCCTCAGTGGGCGGGAGTACCCCGGGGAGCTGTTTTTT.

This chain uses TRBV14 with TRBJ2-1, with D perhaps TRBD2 (6 bases). The germline V gene encodes CDR1 SGHDN and CDR2 FVKESK. Trimming pared 7 bases from V and 9 bases from J, leaving 16 bases between. This CDR3 has 13 residues. The CDR3 DNA reads TGTGCCAGCACCTTAACGGGAGCAGGTGAGCAGTTCTTC. Translated: CASTLTGAGEQFF.

The chain links TRBV7-9 to TRBJ1-1; TRBD1 might be the D (5 bases). The CDR3 sequence is 13 residues long. Germline values: CDR1 SEHNR, CDR2 FQNEAQ (reference sequence). The V gene lost 7 bases and the J gene lost 5 bases, with 14 bases spanning the gap. The CDR3 sequence is CASNWGGRTEAFF. The CDR3 coding sequence is TGTGCCAGCAACTGGGGGGGTAGGACTGAAGCTTTCTTT.

The chain is built from TRBV9 and TRBJ2-7; D perhaps matches TRBD1 (6 bases). This CDR3 comprises 15 residues. V dropped 0 bases and J dropped 1 base, with 11 bases sitting between them. In germline, CDR1 is SGDLS, CDR2 YYNGEE. CDR3 coding DNA: TGTGCCAGCAGCGTAGTACAGGGAACGTCCTACGAGCAGTACTTC. Translation: CASSVVQGTSYEQYF. Supplemented by reference TRBV9 and TRBJ2-7, the full variable domain reads DSGVTQTPKHLITATGQRVTLRCSPRSGDLSVYWYQQSLDQGLQFLIQYYNGEERAKGNILERFSAQQFPDLHSELNLSSLELGDSALYFCASSVVQGTSYEQYFGPGTRLTVT.

This clone was detected only once. The chain is built from TRBV7-2 and TRBJ1-1; 8 bases fit TRBD1. The CDR3 loop spans 14 amino acids. V trimming: 5 bases; J trimming: 9 bases; junction bases outside the gene matches: 11. Germline V lookup: CDR1 SGHTA, CDR2 FQGNSA. Here the CDR3 DNA reads TGTGCCAGCAGCCAAGGACAGGGAGGACGTAAAGCTTTCTTT. Residues: CASSQGQGGRKAFF.

The gene calls are TRBV7-8 and TRBJ1-2; TRBD1 might be the D (5 bases). Germline V gives CDR1 SGHVS, CDR2 FQNEAQ. This CDR3 comprises 12 residues. The V end was cut by 2 bases, the J end by 9 bases, with 10 bases between. CDR3 sequence reads: CASSLYQGRYTF. The CDR3 coding sequence is TGTGCCAGCAGCTTATATCAGGGTCGCTACACCTTC. Variable domain in full (rest from reference TRBV7-8 and TRBJ1-2): GAGVSQSPRYKVAKRGQDVALRCDPISGHVSLFWYQQALGQGPEFLTYFQNEAQLDKSGLPSDRFFAERPEGSVSTLKIQRTQQEDSAVYLCASSLYQGRYTFGSGTRLTVV.

This sequence joins TRBV6-2 or TRBV6-3 and TRBJ2-1, with TRBD2 matching 8 bases. V was clipped by 0 bases and J by 5 bases; unmatched bases: 9. The CDR3 runs to 17 residues. Per the germline V gene, CDR1 is MNHEY and CDR2 is SVGEGT. CDR3 region: CASSYSAAGALDNEQFF. The CDR3 coding sequence is TGTGCCAGCAGTTACTCCGCAGCGGGAGCGCTAGACAATGAGCAGTTCTTC.